These 31 T cell receptor beta chains originate from one sample sequenced in a study of cytomegalovirus exposure and HLA in healthy donors. Primers included in the PCR were 60 Vbeta and 13 Jbeta primers. Generated by immunoSEQ multiplex PCR, the TCRdb table keeps only in-frame clones and is missing some. This sample contains under 200,000 clones. The specimen was PBMCs. The source of these receptors is a man aged 25 to 45 in good health and CMV-seronegative.

V and J are TRBV30 and TRBJ2-7; 11 bases map to TRBD2. Germline CDR1 is GTSNPN and CDR2 is SVGIG (reference sequence). The V and J ends lost 3 bases and 4 bases, in that order; junction bases with no gene match: 5. The CDR3 is 14 residues long. CDR3 in amino acids: CAWRPGLAAYEQYF. The CDR3 nucleotides read TGTGCCTGGAGGCCGGGACTAGCGGCTTACGAGCAGTACTTC.

The chain has TRBV5-6 and TRBJ2-7; 8 positions match TRBD1. The CDR3 sequence is 13 residues long. The germline gives CDR1 SGHDT, CDR2 YYEEEE. With V trimmed by 4 bases and J by 3 bases, 3 bases remained unmatched. CDR3 region: CASSPGQVYEQYF. Written as DNA, the CDR3 is TGTGCCAGCAGCCCGGGACAGGTCTACGAGCAGTACTTC.

The rearrangement links TRBV6-6 to TRBJ2-7; 9 bases map to TRBD1. The ends lost 6 bases at V and 3 bases at J; junction bases unmatched: 9. CDR1 is MNHNY and CDR2 is SVGAGI in the germline V gene (reference sequence). The CDR3 is 15 residues long. The CDR3: CASRPPGQGFYEQYF. For the CDR3, the DNA is TGTGCCAGCAGACCTCCGGGACAGGGATTCTACGAGCAGTACTTC.

The chain employs TRBV6-5 and TRBJ2-1, with 7 bases lining up with TRBD2. The CDR3 has 16 residues. Looked up from germline, CDR1 is MNHEY and CDR2 is SVGAGI. The V gene end was trimmed by 4 bases and the J gene end by 0 bases; junction bases not matched to a gene: 6. The CDR3 protein is CASSSLAGSSYNEQFF. CDR3 nucleotide sequence: TGTGCCAGCAGTTCCTTAGCGGGTAGCTCCTACAATGAGCAGTTCTTC.

The chain recombines TRBV6-1 with TRBJ2-1; a possible D gene is TRBD2 (6 bases). Trimming shortened V by 4 bases and J by 8 bases, and 12 bases separated the two germline ends. Germline CDR1 reads MNHNS; CDR2 reads SASEGT. This CDR3 has 13 amino acids. CDR3 sequence (DNA): TGTGCCAGCAGTGTACTAGCTGTCTATGAGCAGTTCTTC. Its translation: CASSVLAVYEQFF.

About this clone itself: Mismatch with germline at one junction end may stem from a read error. V gene TRBV4-2 combines with J gene TRBJ1-6; TRBD1 matches 10 bases. CDR1 LGHNA and CDR2 YNFKEQ come from the germline V gene. The CDR3 length is 16 residues. The chain's CDR3 is CTSSRSIGTGDSPLHF. CDR3 DNA: TGTACCAGCAGCCGGTCAATCGGGACAGGGGATTCACCCCTCCACTTT.

With respect to this clone: Other DNA sequences in this specimen translate into the identical CDR3. The chain uses TRBV6-5 and TRBJ2-7; 7 nucleotides line up with TRBD2. V was pared by 8 bases and J by 3 bases, with 4 bases of the junction left unmatched. CDR3 length: 12 residues. Germline CDR1 is MNHEY and CDR2 is SVGAGI. CDR3 coding DNA: TGTGCCAGCTCTTCTAGCGGCTACGAGCAGTACTTC. Residues: CASSSSGYEQYF.

V is TRBV7-9 and J is TRBJ2-3, with D possibly being TRBD1 (6 bases). This CDR3 region has 14 residues. V was cut by 3 bases and J by 5 bases, with 12 bases left in between. CDR1 is SEHNR and CDR2 is FQNEAQ in the germline V gene (reference sequence). For the CDR3, the DNA is TGTGCCAGCAGCTTTAGGGGGTTCGGAGATACGCAGTATTTT. Protein sequence: CASSFRGFGDTQYF.

This rearrangement joins TRBV15 to TRBJ2-7; 10 bases align to TRBD2. Unmatched junction bases numbered 10, after V lost 4 bases and J lost 4 bases. CDR1 LNHNV and CDR2 YYDKDF come from the germline V gene (reference sequence). This CDR3 spans 16 amino acids. The CDR3 loop reads CATSNYPLAGVYEQYF. CDR3 bases: TGTGCCACCAGCAATTACCCTCTAGCGGGAGTTTACGAGCAGTACTTC.

V usage is TRBV6-6 and J usage is TRBJ2-7; the D gene is possibly TRBD2 (6 bases). The germline V gene encodes CDR1 MNHNY and CDR2 SVGAGI (reference sequence). The CDR3 covers 16 residues. Trimming stripped 5 bases from V and 0 bases from J, with 17 bases between. This CDR3 reads CASSPPGAEGSYEQYF. The CDR3 nucleotides are TGTGCCAGCAGTCCCCCGGGAGCGGAGGGCTCCTACGAGCAGTACTTC.

This chain joins TRBV10-1 and TRBJ2-1; 7 bases line up with TRBD2. In germline, CDR1 is WNHNN, CDR2 SYGVQD (reference sequence). The CDR3 is 15 residues long. Losses at the gene ends were 1 base for V and 4 bases for J; bases not matched to a gene: 4. The CDR3 coding sequence is TGCGCCAGCAGTGAGTTGGGTAGCGGGTACAATGAGCAGTTCTTC. This sequence encodes CASSELGSGYNEQFF.

V is TRBV30 and J is TRBJ1-4; D remains unclear. This CDR3 is 12 amino acids long. In germline, CDR1 is GTSNPN, CDR2 SVGIG (reference sequence). V was trimmed by 3 bases and J by 8 bases, leaving 10 bases between them. The CDR3 DNA reads TGTGCCTGGAGCCGACTAAGGGAAAAACTGTTTTTT. Amino acid sequence: CAWSRLREKLFF.

The chain couples TRBV2 to TRBJ1-4; a weak D match, TRBD1 (5 bases). Germline CDR1 and CDR2: SNHLY and FYNNEI. The V gene lost 5 bases and the J gene lost 8 bases, with 6 bases spanning the gap. This CDR3 contains 11 residues. The CDR3 sequence is CASSRQEKLFF. CDR3 bases: TGTGCCAGCAGTCGACAGGAAAAACTGTTTTTT.

The V gene is TRBV4-2, the J gene TRBJ1-4; perhaps TRBD1 as D (6 bases). The length of the CDR3 is 15 residues. The V gene lost 3 bases and the J gene lost 7 bases, with 15 bases spanning the gap. Germline assignment: CDR1 LGHNA and CDR2 YNFKEQ. The CDR3 DNA reads as TGTGCCAGCAGCCAGACGGGGGGCTGGAGTGAAAAACTGTTTTTT. It is translated as CASSQTGGWSEKLFF.

The chain carries TRBV5-1 and TRBJ2-5; 7 nucleotides line up with TRBD1. This CDR3 has 14 amino acids. V dropped 4 bases and J dropped 3; count of bases not matched to a gene: 6. The germline V gene has CDR1 SGHRS and CDR2 YFSETQ. CDR3 loop: CASSLGQVKETQYF. The CDR3 bases are TGCGCCAGCAGCCTAGGACAGGTCAAAGAGACCCAGTACTTC.

The rearrangement links TRBV5-8 to TRBJ2-5; 8 bases fit TRBD1. Germline V lookup: CDR1 SGHTS, CDR2 YDEGEE. With 4 bases clipped from V and 2 bases from J, the junction kept 7 bases outside the gene matches. The CDR3 spans 15 residues. DNA of the CDR3: TGTGCCAGCAGCGCGGGCAGGGGGCATCAAGAGACCCAGTACTTC. Amino acid sequence: CASSAGRGHQETQYF.

The chain employs TRBV18 and TRBJ2-7, with D possibly matching TRBD1 (6 bases). Germline-derived CDR1 and CDR2 are KGHSH and LQKENI. The CDR3 is 15 amino acids. The ends were cut back, 5 bases at V and 5 bases at J, with 19 bases in the middle. The CDR3 DNA reads as TGTGCCAGCTCATCCTTAGGGGGAGAAGTCCACGAGCAGTACTTC. Encoded protein: CASSSLGGEVHEQYF.

The chain recombines TRBV27 with TRBJ2-5, with a weak D call TRBD1 (6 bases). The V gene's germline CDR1 is MNHEY and CDR2 SMNVEV (reference sequence). The length of the CDR3 is 14 residues. V shed 3 bases and J shed 2 bases, with 10 bases lying between them. CDR3 sequence (DNA): TGTGCCAGCAGTTTTTTCGGACAGCAAGAGACCCAGTACTTC. Encoded protein: CASSFFGQQETQYF.

The chain combines TRBV10-3 with TRBJ1-2; tentatively, D is TRBD1 (6 bases). The CDR3 runs to 13 residues. V lost 8 bases, J lost 4 bases, and 14 bases lay in between. Germline V gene lookup returns CDR1 ENHRY and CDR2 SYGVKD. The CDR3 DNA is TGTGCCATCGCTTATGGACAGCCCTATGGCTACACCTTC. It translates to CAIAYGQPYGYTF.

The chain recombines TRBV11-3 with TRBJ2-3; 10 bases are a match to TRBD2. V was clipped by 1 base and J by 5 bases; unmatched bases: 6. CDR3 length: 16 amino acids. Germline V CDR1 and CDR2: SGHNT, YENEEA. Written as DNA, the CDR3 is TGTGCCAGCAGCTTAGGGGTAGCGGGGGGCCTAGATACGCAGTATTTT. Its protein is CASSLGVAGGLDTQYF.

To note about this clone: This sample also contains other DNA sequences that code for the same CDR3. CDR3 in amino acids: CASSPRTSSYNEQFF. The CDR3 nucleotides read TGTGCCAGCTCACCACGGACTAGCTCCTACAATGAGCAGTTCTTC. The chain is built from TRBV18 and TRBJ2-1, with TRBD2 matching 7 bases. The germline gives CDR1 KGHSH, CDR2 LQKENI. The CDR3 loop spans 15 amino acids. The V segment lost 1 base and the J segment 0 bases; nucleotides outside the gene matches: 0.

V and J are TRBV6-5 and TRBJ1-1; the match to TRBD1 covers 7 bases. The CDR3 runs to 15 residues. With 4 bases clipped from V and 2 bases from J, the junction kept 7 bases outside the gene matches. The germline gives CDR1 MNHEY, CDR2 SVGAGI. CDR3 nucleotides: TGTGCCAGCAGTTTACAGGGGTGGGGTAACACTGAAGCTTTCTTT. Amino acids: CASSLQGWGNTEAFF.

The rearrangement joins TRBV5-4 to TRBJ2-7, with a possible D match to TRBD2 (6 bases). Germline values: CDR1 SGHNT, CDR2 YYREEE (reference sequence). The length of the CDR3 is 16 residues. The V end lost 4 bases, the J end lost 2 bases, and 19 bases lay between the germline ends. CDR3 in DNA: TGTGCCAGCAGCCCTACCGGCGGGACTCCCGCCTACGAGCAGTACTTC. Amino acid sequence: CASSPTGGTPAYEQYF.

V gene TRBV11-1 combines with J gene TRBJ2-1, with TRBD2 matching over 12 bases. Germline V gene sequence: CDR1 SGHAT, CDR2 FQDESV (reference sequence). The CDR3 is made up of 16 amino acids. With 5 bases clipped from V and 4 bases from J, the junction kept 6 bases outside the gene matches. CDR3 DNA: TGTGCCAGCAGCATACTACTAGCGGGAGGTTACAATGAGCAGTTCTTC. This sequence encodes CASSILLAGGYNEQFF. The whole variable domain, filled in from reference TRBV11-1 and TRBJ2-1, reads EAEVAQSPRYKITEKSQAVAFWCDPISGHATLYWYRQILGQGPELLVQFQDESVVDDSQLPKDRFSAERLKGVDSTLKIQPAELGDSAMYLCASSILLAGGYNEQFFGPGTRLTVL.

This chain links TRBV19 with TRBJ2-5, with TRBD1 identical over 10 bases. The CDR3 loop spans 15 amino acids. Trimming removed 6 bases from V and 4 bases from J; junction bases left unmatched: 8. Germline V gives CDR1 LNHDA, CDR2 SQIVND (reference sequence). CDR3: CASRHRQGAGETQYF. The CDR3 nucleotides read TGTGCCAGTAGACATAGACAGGGGGCTGGAGAGACCCAGTACTTC.

The chain couples TRBV11-2 to TRBJ2-3; 8 bases map to TRBD2. The CDR3 covers 16 residues. Trimming removed 4 bases from V and 5 bases from J; junction bases left unmatched: 11. CDR1 and CDR2 from the germline V gene are SGHAT and FQNNGV. The CDR3: CASSSERRAGGDTQYF. CDR3 sequence (DNA): TGTGCCAGCAGCTCCGAGAGGAGGGCGGGAGGAGATACGCAGTATTTT.

V gene TRBV10-2 combines with J gene TRBJ1-1; TRBD1 agrees at 9 bases. Germline-derived CDR1 and CDR2 are WSHSY and SAAADI. The V and J ends lost 2 bases and 5 bases, in that order; junction bases with no gene match: 6. The CDR3 length is 15 residues. The CDR3 here is CASSETQGAGTEAFF. The CDR3 bases are TGCGCCAGCAGTGAGACACAGGGGGCCGGTACTGAAGCTTTCTTT.

V and J are TRBV7-6 and TRBJ2-1; D possibly corresponds to TRBD1 (5 bases). The CDR3 is made up of 14 amino acids. The V end was cut by 4 bases, the J end by 10 bases, with 17 bases between. CDR1 is SGHVS, CDR2 FNYEAQ, per germline. In nucleotides, the CDR3 is TGTGCCAGCAGCTCCGTTGGGGCCGGACGGGAGCAGTTCTTC. Its protein product is CASSSVGAGREQFF.

This rearrangement joins TRBV6-5 to TRBJ1-4; D is possibly TRBD1 (5 bases). Trimming pared 6 bases from V and 7 bases from J, leaving 15 bases between. The CDR3 sequence is 14 residues long. Germline CDR1 is MNHEY and CDR2 is SVGAGI. The CDR3 nucleotides are TGTGCCAGCAGGACGACCGTTCAGGGTGAAAAACTGTTTTTT. Translating it yields CASRTTVQGEKLFF.

This rearrangement joins TRBV6-1 to TRBJ1-5; D gene ambiguous. V was pared by 1 base and J by 1 base, with 8 bases between. The CDR3 is made up of 15 amino acids. Germline V gene data show CDR1 as MNHNS and CDR2 as SASEGT. The CDR3 DNA is TGTGCCAGCAGTGAAGACATGGGCAGCAATCAGCCCCAGCATTTT. It yields the protein CASSEDMGSNQPQHF.

The rearrangement uses TRBV28 and TRBJ2-5; D perhaps matches TRBD2 (5 bases). The length of the CDR3 is 13 residues. Trimming shortened V by 6 bases and J by 6 bases, and 14 bases separated the two germline ends. The germline V gene has CDR1 MDHEN and CDR2 SYDVKM. The CDR3, as DNA: TGTGCCAGCAGCCATCCGACTACGAAGACCCAGTACTTC. Residues: CASSHPTTKTQYF.